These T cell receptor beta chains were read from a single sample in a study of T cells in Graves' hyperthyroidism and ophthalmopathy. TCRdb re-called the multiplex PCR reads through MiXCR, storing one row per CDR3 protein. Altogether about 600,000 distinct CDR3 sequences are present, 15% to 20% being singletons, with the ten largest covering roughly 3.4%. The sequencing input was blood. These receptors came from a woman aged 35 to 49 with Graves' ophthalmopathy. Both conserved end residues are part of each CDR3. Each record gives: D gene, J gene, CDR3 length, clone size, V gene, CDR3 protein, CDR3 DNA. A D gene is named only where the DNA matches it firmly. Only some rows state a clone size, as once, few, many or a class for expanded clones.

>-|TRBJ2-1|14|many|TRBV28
CASSPTRSYNEQFF
TGTGCCAGCAGCCCGACTAGGAGCTACAATGAGCAGTTCTTC
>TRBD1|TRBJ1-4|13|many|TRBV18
CASTRDRDEKLFF
TGTGCCAGCACCCGGGACAGGGATGAAAAACTGTTTTTT
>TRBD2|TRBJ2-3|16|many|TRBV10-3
CAISGPSGGSTDTQYF
TGTGCCATCAGTGGACCTAGCGGGGGGAGCACAGATACGCAGTATTTT
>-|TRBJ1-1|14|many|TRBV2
CASSEVWGGTEAFF
TGTGCCAGCAGTGAAGTCTGGGGGGGCACTGAAGCTTTCTTT
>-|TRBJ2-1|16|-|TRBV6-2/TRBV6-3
CASSYSGFRQGNEQFF
TGTGCCAGCAGTTACTCTGGGTTTAGGCAGGGGAATGAGCAGTTCTTC
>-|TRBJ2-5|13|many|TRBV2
CASSSDSKETQYF
TGTGCCAGCTCCTCGGACAGTAAAGAGACCCAGTACTTC
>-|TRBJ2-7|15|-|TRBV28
CASSPGGTLSYEQYF
TGTGCCAGCAGTCCTGGGGGCACCCTCTCCTACGAGCAGTACTTC
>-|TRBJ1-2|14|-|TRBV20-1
CSAPPQGSNYGYTF
TGCAGTGCTCCCCCCCAGGGCTCTAACTATGGCTACACCTTC
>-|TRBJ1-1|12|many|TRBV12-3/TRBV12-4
CAATRGNTEAFF
TGTGCCGCTACTCGGGGGAACACTGAAGCTTTCTTT
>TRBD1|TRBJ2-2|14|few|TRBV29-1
CSVAPTGGTGELFF
TGCAGCGTTGCCCCGACAGGGGGGACCGGGGAGCTGTTTTTT
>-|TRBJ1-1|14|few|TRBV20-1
CSARARQVNTEAFF
TGCAGTGCTAGGGCCCGACAGGTGAACACTGAAGCTTTCTTT
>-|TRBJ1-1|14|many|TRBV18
CASSPGGGFTEAFF
TGTGCCAGCTCACCAGGGGGAGGGTTCACTGAAGCTTTCTTT
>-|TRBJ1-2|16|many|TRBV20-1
CSARQLGTSTHYGYTF
TGCAGTGCTAGACAGCTCGGGACATCGACCCACTATGGCTACACCTTC
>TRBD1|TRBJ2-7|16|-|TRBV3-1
CASSQEPGQGSYEQYF
TGTGCCAGCAGCCAAGAACCGGGACAGGGGTCCTACGAGCAGTACTTC
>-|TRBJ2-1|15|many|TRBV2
CASLRGTPSYNEQFF
TGTGCCAGCCTAAGAGGGACTCCCTCCTACAATGAGCAGTTCTTC